This T cell receptor (beta chain) derives from a study of blood T cells in healthy people across ages. Ten or more counts support this clonotype. The CDR3 is 15 residues long. Germline V gives CDR1 SGDLS, CDR2 YYNGEE. The germline V and J ends were trimmed by 0 bases and 8 bases, with 15 bases remaining between them. A sample-barcoded 5' primer and a J-beta primer mix were used in a second PCR of about 7 to 12 cycles. TCRdb fed the 5' RACE reads into MiXCR, producing one record per CDR3 protein. This sample has more than 900,000 distinct CDR3 sequences, with approximately 32% found just once. The same sample was also used in a study of T cells of mothers and their children. That paper notes: Slightly higher overlap, not significant, was seen in related mother-child pairs than in unrelated pairs.

Sequenced input: blood. The clonotype comes from a woman aged 40-49 years in good health. The chain employs TRBV9 and TRBJ2-1; D is undetermined. Here the CDR3 DNA reads TGTGCCAGCAGCGTAGCTAGTGGTACACGCTATGAGCAGTTCTTC. It yields the protein CASSVASGTRYEQFF.